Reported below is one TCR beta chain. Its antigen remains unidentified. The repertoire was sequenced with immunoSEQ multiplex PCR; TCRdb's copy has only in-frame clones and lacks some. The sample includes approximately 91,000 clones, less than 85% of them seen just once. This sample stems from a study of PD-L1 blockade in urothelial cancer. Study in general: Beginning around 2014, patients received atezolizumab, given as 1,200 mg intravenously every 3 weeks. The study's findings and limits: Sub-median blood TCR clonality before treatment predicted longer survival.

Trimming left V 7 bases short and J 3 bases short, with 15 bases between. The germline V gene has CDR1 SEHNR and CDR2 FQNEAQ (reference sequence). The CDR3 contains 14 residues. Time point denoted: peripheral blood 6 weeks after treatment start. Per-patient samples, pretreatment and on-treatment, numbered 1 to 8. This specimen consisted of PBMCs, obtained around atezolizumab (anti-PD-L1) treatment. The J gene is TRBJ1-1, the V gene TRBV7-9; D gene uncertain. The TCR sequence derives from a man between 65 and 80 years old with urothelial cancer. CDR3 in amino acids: CASISAGPDTEAFF. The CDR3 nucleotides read TGTGCCAGCATCTCTGCGGGCCCGGACACTGAAGCTTTCTTT.